This T cell receptor (beta chain) is from a study of human CD8 memory T cell subsets. Libraries of TCR beta chains were produced by 5' RACE (UMI-labeled). One entry per CDR3 protein, without DNA, is what TCRdb gives after re-calling the 5' RACE reads. There are roughly 10,000 distinct CDR3 sequences in the sample, with 15% to 20% held by the top ten. TPEX cells were exhausted-like CCR7+ PD-1+ TIGIT+ early memory CD8+ T cells. The specimen sequenced was CD8+ T cells from PBMCs. These receptors came from a human donor in good health.

This chain links TRBV9 with TRBJ2-1; TCRdb's D call of TRBD1 is untestable without DNA. CDR1 SGDLS and CDR2 YYNGEE come from the germline V gene. The CDR3 extends over 16 amino acids. CDR3 sequence reads: CASSVVVAGPYNEQFF.